The 19 T cell receptor beta chains reported below all come from one sample, sequenced in a study of blood T cell repertoires in COVID-19. The table came from immunoSEQ multiplex PCR; TCRdb's copy has only in-frame clones and leaves some out. The table has 250,000 to 300,000 clones, about four fifths seen once. The source material was peripheral blood. The receptors shown here come from a woman in her sixties or seventies with active or convalescent COVID-19.

The V gene is TRBV10-3, the J gene TRBJ1-2; a weak D match, TRBD1 (5 bases). Per germline, CDR1 ENHRY and CDR2 SYGVKD. This CDR3 region has 16 residues. V lost 0 bases and J 4 bases, leaving 15 bases between the germline ends. The CDR3 DNA sequence: TGTGCCATCAGTGAGTCTCCCAGGGCGGAGGGCTATGGCTACACCTTC. This codes for CAISESPRAEGYGYTF.

Turning to this clone: At the DNA level, this CDR3 is encoded by other sequences in the same sample as well. The V and J genes are TRBV6-2 or TRBV6-3 and TRBJ2-6; 7 bases fit TRBD2. The V segment lost 0 bases and the J segment 0 bases; nucleotides outside the gene matches: 2. Germline CDR1 and CDR2: MNHEY and SVGEGT. The CDR3 covers 17 residues. The DNA of the CDR3 is TGTGCCAGCAGTTACTCCGAGCGGGGCTCTGGGGCCAACGTCCTGACTTTC. This gives the protein CASSYSERGSGANVLTF.

This clone was counted once. V gene TRBV5-4 combines with J gene TRBJ2-3, with a tentative D call TRBD2 (6 bases). The CDR3 is 16 residues long. Germline-derived CDR1 and CDR2 are SGHNT and YYREEE (reference sequence). V lost 3 bases to trimming and J lost 3 bases, with 17 bases between them. The CDR3 DNA is TGTGCCAGCAGCTCGCCACACGGGGGTCGAACAGATACGCAGTATTTT. It encodes CASSSPHGGRTDTQYF.

V gene TRBV6-5 combines with J gene TRBJ2-1, with D perhaps TRBD2 (5 bases). This CDR3 spans 14 amino acids. CDR1 and CDR2 from the germline V gene are MNHEY and SVGAGI. V was clipped by 0 bases and J by 8 bases, with 11 bases between them. CDR3 sequence (DNA): TGTGCCAGCAGTTACTCGTCTAGCCCCGATGAGCAGTTCTTC. It codes for CASSYSSSPDEQFF.

The sample holds a few counts of this clone. This chain links TRBV20-1 with TRBJ1-2; 8 bases fit TRBD1. This CDR3 comprises 11 residues. Germline trimming cut 5 bases from V and 6 bases from J; bases unmatched to any gene: 2. Germline CDR1 DFQATT, CDR2 SNEGSKA (reference sequence). Written as DNA, the CDR3 is TGCAGTGCTGTACAGGGGGATGGCTACACCTTC. This encodes CSAVQGDGYTF.

V is TRBV12-3 or TRBV12-4 and J is TRBJ2-1, with D maybe TRBD2 (5 bases). Deletions cut 8 bases from V and 6 bases from J, with 14 bases between. The CDR3 is made up of 13 amino acids. In nucleotides, the CDR3 is TGTGCCAGCGGTAGTGGCGGACTCAATGAGCAGTTCTTC. The encoded protein is CASGSGGLNEQFF.

V gene TRBV27 combines with J gene TRBJ2-1; 7 positions agree with TRBD1. With V trimmed by 4 bases and J by 1 base, 4 bases remained unmatched. Germline values: CDR1 MNHEY, CDR2 SMNVEV (reference sequence). The CDR3 is made up of 15 amino acids. This CDR3 is CASSYAQGSYNEQFF. Here the CDR3 DNA reads TGTGCCAGCAGTTATGCACAGGGGTCCTACAATGAGCAGTTCTTC.

The chain employs TRBV6-5 and TRBJ2-7; 7 bases are a match to TRBD2. The germline CDR1 and CDR2 sequences are MNHEY and SVGAGI. The CDR3 consists of 15 residues. V shed 6 bases, J shed 0 bases, and the junction held 8 bases outside the gene matches. CDR3 nucleotide sequence: TGTGCCAGCAGCCCGACGGGCGGGGGCTCCTACGAGCAGTACTTC. It translates to CASSPTGGGSYEQYF.

The rearrangement links TRBV7-9 to TRBJ2-1; 9 bases map to TRBD1. Germline V CDR1 and CDR2: SEHNR, FQNEAQ (reference sequence). This CDR3 has 16 amino acids. V was pared by 5 bases and J by 7 bases, with 12 bases of the junction left unmatched. The CDR3 loop is CASSIGWDRAGNEQFF. The CDR3 bases are TGTGCCAGCAGCATCGGGTGGGACAGGGCCGGGAATGAGCAGTTCTTC.

DNA of the CDR3: TGTGCCAGCAGTTACTCGGGCGAGAACACTGAAGCTTTCTTT. This encodes CASSYSGENTEAFF. The V gene is TRBV6-2 or TRBV6-3, the J gene TRBJ1-1; D gene unclear. This CDR3 is built from 14 residues. V lost 0 bases, J lost 1 base, and 6 bases lay in between. Germline CDR1 reads MNHEY; CDR2 reads SVGEGT.

The rearrangement uses TRBV5-1 and TRBJ2-5; tentatively, D is TRBD2 (6 bases). Between the trimmed V and J ends, which lost 3 bases and 5 bases, there was a span of 17 bases. The germline gives CDR1 SGHRS, CDR2 YFSETQ. This CDR3 has 15 amino acids. In DNA form, the CDR3 reads TGCGCCAGCAGCTCGGGGTCTAGCGTAGGGGAGACCCAGTACTTC. It is translated as CASSSGSSVGETQYF.

V is TRBV5-1 and J is TRBJ1-2; D ambiguous. This CDR3 is 13 amino acids long. V was pared by 0 bases and J by 5 bases, with 8 bases between. Germline V gene data show CDR1 as SGHRS and CDR2 as YFSETQ. This chain's CDR3 is CASSLDAVYGYTF. CDR3 sequence (DNA): TGCGCCAGCAGCTTGGATGCGGTATATGGCTACACCTTC. Supplemented by reference TRBV5-1 and TRBJ1-2, the full variable domain reads KAGVTQTPRYLIKTRGQQVTLSCSPISGHRSVSWYQQTPGQGLQFLFEYFSETQRNKGNFPGRFSGRQFSNSRSEMNVSTLELGDSALYLCASSLDAVYGYTFGSGTRLTVV.

This clone is a singleton in its sample. The V gene is TRBV5-1, the J gene TRBJ1-4; D may be TRBD1 (5 bases). The V end was cut by 3 bases, the J end by 4 bases, with 10 bases between. The length of the CDR3 is 14 residues. In germline, CDR1 is SGHRS, CDR2 YFSETQ. This CDR3 reads CASSSWGFNEKLFF. CDR3 nucleotide sequence: TGCGCCAGCAGCTCATGGGGCTTTAATGAAAAACTGTTTTTT. Drawing the rest from reference TRBV5-1 and TRBJ1-4, the complete variable domain is KAGVTQTPRYLIKTRGQQVTLSCSPISGHRSVSWYQQTPGQGLQFLFEYFSETQRNKGNFPGRFSGRQFSNSRSEMNVSTLELGDSALYLCASSSWGFNEKLFFGSGTQLSVL.

This chain links TRBV2 with TRBJ2-1; unclear D gene. The V gene lost 6 bases and the J gene lost 11 bases, with 11 bases spanning the gap. This CDR3 is built from 11 residues. Germline-derived CDR1 and CDR2 are SNHLY and FYNNEI. In DNA, the CDR3 is TGTGCCAGCAGCCTCCCTACGAAGCAGTTCTTC. Amino acids: CASSLPTKQFF.

The chain recombines TRBV19 with TRBJ2-3; a weak D match, TRBD1 (5 bases). CDR3 size: 14 residues. Trimming stripped 3 bases from V and 4 bases from J, with 11 bases between. Looked up from germline, CDR1 is LNHDA and CDR2 is SQIVND (reference sequence). CDR3 DNA: TGTGCCAGTAGTATTACCAGGGTGTCAGATACGCAGTATTTT. It encodes CASSITRVSDTQYF.

This chain links TRBV19 with TRBJ2-5; 7 nucleotides agree with TRBD1. CDR1 and CDR2 (germline): LNHDA, SQIVND (reference sequence). The CDR3 loop spans 15 amino acids. After removal of 8 bases from V and 2 bases from J, the junction contained 11 bases not matched to a gene. The chain's CDR3 is CASALGQAFQETQYF. The DNA for the CDR3 is TGTGCCAGTGCGCTTGGACAGGCGTTTCAAGAGACCCAGTACTTC.

V is TRBV12-3 or TRBV12-4 and J is TRBJ1-4; no firm D call. Trimming stripped 3 bases from V and 8 bases from J, with 4 bases between. The CDR3 has 11 amino acids. CDR3 protein: CASSFAEKLFF. The CDR3 coding sequence is TGTGCCAGCAGTTTCGCGGAAAAACTGTTTTTT.

This chain's CDR3 is CSVGGRTYGYTF. The DNA for the CDR3 is TGCAGCGTCGGGGGGCGGACCTATGGCTACACCTTC. The gene calls are TRBV29-1 and TRBJ1-2; D is perhaps TRBD1 (6 bases). Trimming left V 6 bases short and J 4 bases short, with 12 bases between. This CDR3 region has 12 residues. Germline V CDR1 and CDR2: SQVTM, ANQGSEA.

The DNA for the CDR3 is TGTGCCAGCAGTTTATTCGAACCCAGGGGAAGTTGGACTGAAGCTTTCTTT. This codes for CASSLFEPRGSWTEAFF. This chain uses TRBV28 with TRBJ1-1; TRBD1 is a possible D gene (6 bases). The germline V gene encodes CDR1 MDHEN and CDR2 SYDVKM. There are 17 residues in the CDR3. V lost 1 base and J 5 bases, leaving 20 bases between the germline ends. The variable domain in full, completed from reference TRBV28 and TRBJ1-1, reads DVKVTQSSRYLVKRTGEKVFLECVQDMDHENMFWYRQDPGLGLRLIYFSYDVKMKEKGDIPEGYSVSREKKERFSLILESASTNQTSMYLCASSLFEPRGSWTEAFFGQGTRLTVV.